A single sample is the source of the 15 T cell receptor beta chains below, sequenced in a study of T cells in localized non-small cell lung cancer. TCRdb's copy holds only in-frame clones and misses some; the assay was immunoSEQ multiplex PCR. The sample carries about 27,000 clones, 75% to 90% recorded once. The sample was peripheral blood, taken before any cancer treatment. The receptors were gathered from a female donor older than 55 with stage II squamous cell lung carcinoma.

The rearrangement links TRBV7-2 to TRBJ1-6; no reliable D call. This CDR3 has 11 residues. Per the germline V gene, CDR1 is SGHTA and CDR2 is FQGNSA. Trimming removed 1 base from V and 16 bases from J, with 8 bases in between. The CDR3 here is CASSLVRILHF. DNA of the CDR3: TGTGCCAGCAGCTTAGTCCGAATACTCCACTTT.

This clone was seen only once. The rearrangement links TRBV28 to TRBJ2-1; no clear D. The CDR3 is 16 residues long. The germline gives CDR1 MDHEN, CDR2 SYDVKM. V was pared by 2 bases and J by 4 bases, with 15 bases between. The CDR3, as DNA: TGTGCCAGCAGTTTAATTGGTACAGAGGTATACAATGAGCAGTTCTTC. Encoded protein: CASSLIGTEVYNEQFF.

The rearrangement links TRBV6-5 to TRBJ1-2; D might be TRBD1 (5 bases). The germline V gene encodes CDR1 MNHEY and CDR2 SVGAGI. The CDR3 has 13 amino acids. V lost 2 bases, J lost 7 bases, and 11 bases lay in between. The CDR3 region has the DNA TGTGCCAGCAGTTACAGGCAGGGCGGTGGCTACACCTTC. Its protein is CASSYRQGGGYTF.

CDR3 region: CASSLTPGRKGEWGYTF. The CDR3 bases are TGTGCCAGCAGCTTGACGCCAGGACGTAAGGGGGAGTGGGGCTACACCTTC. This sequence joins TRBV5-4 and TRBJ1-2, with D possibly TRBD1 on 6 matching bases. The CDR3 runs to 17 residues. Per germline, CDR1 SGHNT and CDR2 YYREEE (reference sequence). Trimming cost V 1 base and J 8 bases, with 24 bases left between them.

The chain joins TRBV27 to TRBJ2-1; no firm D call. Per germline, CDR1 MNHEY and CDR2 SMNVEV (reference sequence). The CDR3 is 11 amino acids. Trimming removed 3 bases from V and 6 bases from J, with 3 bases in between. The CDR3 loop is CASSFTNEQFF. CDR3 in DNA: TGTGCCAGCAGTTTTACCAATGAGCAGTTCTTC.

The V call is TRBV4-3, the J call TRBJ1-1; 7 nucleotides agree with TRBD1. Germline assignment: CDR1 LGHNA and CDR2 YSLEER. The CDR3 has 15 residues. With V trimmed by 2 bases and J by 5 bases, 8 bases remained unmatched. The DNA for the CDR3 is TGCGCCAGCAGCCAACAACAGGGGATGGGGACTGAAGCTTTCTTT. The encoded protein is CASSQQQGMGTEAFF.

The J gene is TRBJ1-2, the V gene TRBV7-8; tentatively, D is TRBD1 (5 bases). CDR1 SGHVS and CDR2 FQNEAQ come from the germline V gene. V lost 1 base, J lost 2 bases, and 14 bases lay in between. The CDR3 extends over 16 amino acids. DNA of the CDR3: TGTGCCAGCAGCTTAGAGGGGACGGCACAAAACTATGGCTACACCTTC. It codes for CASSLEGTAQNYGYTF.

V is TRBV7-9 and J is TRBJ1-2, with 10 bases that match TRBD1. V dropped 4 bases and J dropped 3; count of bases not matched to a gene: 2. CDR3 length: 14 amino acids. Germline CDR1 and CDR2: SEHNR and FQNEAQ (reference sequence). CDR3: CASSSGTGDYGYTF. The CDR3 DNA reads TGTGCCAGCAGCTCCGGGACAGGGGACTATGGCTACACCTTC.

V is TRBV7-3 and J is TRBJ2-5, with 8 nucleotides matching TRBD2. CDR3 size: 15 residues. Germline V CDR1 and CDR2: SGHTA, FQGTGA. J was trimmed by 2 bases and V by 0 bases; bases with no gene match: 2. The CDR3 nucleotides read TGTGCCAGCAGCTTAACTAGCGGGGCTCAAGAGACCCAGTACTTC. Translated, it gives CASSLTSGAQETQYF.

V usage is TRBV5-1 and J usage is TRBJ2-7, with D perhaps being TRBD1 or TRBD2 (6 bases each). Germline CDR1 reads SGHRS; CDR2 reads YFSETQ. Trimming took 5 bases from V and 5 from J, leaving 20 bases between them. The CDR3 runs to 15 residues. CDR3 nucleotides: TGCGCCAGCAGTCGCGGGACAAAGGTCGGCGACGAGCAGTACTTC. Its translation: CASSRGTKVGDEQYF.

CDR3 amino acids: CASRGASNQPQHF. The CDR3 DNA sequence: TGTGCCAGCAGGGGGGCGAGCAATCAGCCCCAGCATTTT. The chain uses TRBV28 and TRBJ1-5; the D gene is possibly TRBD1 (6 bases). The CDR3 length is 13 residues. The germline V and J ends were trimmed by 6 bases and 1 base, with 7 bases remaining between them. CDR1 MDHEN and CDR2 SYDVKM come from the germline V gene.

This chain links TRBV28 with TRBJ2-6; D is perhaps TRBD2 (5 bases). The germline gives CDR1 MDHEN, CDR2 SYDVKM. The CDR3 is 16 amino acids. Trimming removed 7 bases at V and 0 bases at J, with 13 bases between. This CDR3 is CASTLGRPSGANVLTF. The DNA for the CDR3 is TGTGCCAGCACACTAGGACGGCCCTCTGGGGCCAACGTCCTGACTTTC.

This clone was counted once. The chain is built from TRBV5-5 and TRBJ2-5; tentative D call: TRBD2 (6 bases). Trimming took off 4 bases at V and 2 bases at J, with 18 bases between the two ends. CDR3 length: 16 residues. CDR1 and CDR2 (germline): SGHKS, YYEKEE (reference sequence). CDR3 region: CASSPLGGTPQETQYF. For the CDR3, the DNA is TGTGCCAGCAGCCCGCTCGGGGGAACCCCGCAAGAGACCCAGTACTTC.

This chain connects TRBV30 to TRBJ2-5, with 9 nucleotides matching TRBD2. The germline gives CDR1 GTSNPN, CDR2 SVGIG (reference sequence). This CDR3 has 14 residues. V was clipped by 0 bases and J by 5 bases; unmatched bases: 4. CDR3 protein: CAWSVLAGRETQYF. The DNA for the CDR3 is TGTGCCTGGAGTGTGCTAGCGGGAAGGGAGACCCAGTACTTC.

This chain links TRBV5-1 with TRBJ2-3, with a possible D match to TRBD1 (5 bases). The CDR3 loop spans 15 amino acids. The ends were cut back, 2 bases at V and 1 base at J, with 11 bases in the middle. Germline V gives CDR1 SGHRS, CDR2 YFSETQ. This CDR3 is CASSFRVGGTDTQYF. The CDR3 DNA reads TGCGCCAGCAGCTTCAGGGTTGGGGGCACAGATACGCAGTATTTT. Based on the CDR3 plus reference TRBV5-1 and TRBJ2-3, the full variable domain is KAGVTQTPRYLIKTRGQQVTLSCSPISGHRSVSWYQQTPGQGLQFLFEYFSETQRNKGNFPGRFSGRQFSNSRSEMNVSTLELGDSALYLCASSFRVGGTDTQYFGPGTRLTVL.